This T cell receptor beta chain stems from a study of blood T cell repertoires in COVID-19. Study background: Specimens from acute and convalescent COVID-19 originated in the United States, Italy and Spain. T cells, B-cell-depleted T cells, or PBMCs provided the cDNA or gDNA that served as material.

As processed by the authors: Amplification with reference gene primers provided the estimates of nucleated cell counts. The data were produced by immunoSEQ multiplex PCR, yet TCRdb's version contains in-frame clones alone and is incomplete. The V and J calls and the clone size are those of that table, but D and trimming were determined from the DNA. The sample lists more than 100,000 clones; under 90% were seen once. V was pared by 6 bases and J by 2 bases, with 10 bases of the junction left unmatched. CDR1 and CDR2 (germline): LNHDA, SQIVND (reference sequence). The CDR3 loop spans 16 amino acids. V is TRBV19 and J is TRBJ2-3; 8 nucleotides align to TRBD2. Sequenced material: PBMCs or T cells enriched from blood (not recorded which). The receptor was isolated from a man aged 35 to 55 with acute COVID-19. In nucleotides, the CDR3 is TGTGCCAGTAGAGATCGCCCTAGCGGGTACACAGATACGCAGTATTTT. Amino acid sequence: CASRDRPSGYTDTQYF.